The T cell receptor (beta chain) under discussion was sequenced for a study of radiotherapy plus CTLA-4 blockade in lung cancer. Across the whole study: Among all patients, approximately 18% showed objective responses, while about 30% had disease control. The study, taken as a whole, reports: Dynamics of early blood T cell clones, together with interferon-beta, were reportedly the best predictors of response. Following radiotherapy plus ipilimumab, tumor-derived TCR clones expanded in the blood.

Germline lookup yields CDR1 SGHDT and CDR2 YYEEEE. The trim removed 7 bases at V and 7 bases at J, leaving 6 bases unmatched. The CDR3 length is 13 residues. Turning to this clone: Its antigen is not identified.

This table comes from immunoSEQ multiplex PCR, and its TCRdb copy is limited to in-frame clones, with some not included. The sample consists of around 70,000 clones, around 83% of them appearing once. Chemo-refractory metastatic non-small-cell lung cancer patients underwent focal radiation alongside CTLA-4 blockade with ipilimumab. The specimen was peripheral blood, collected from a patient treated with radiotherapy plus ipilimumab. This chain joins TRBV5-6 and TRBJ2-2; 8 nucleotides agree with TRBD1. The clonotype originates from a human donor with non-small cell lung cancer who had a partial response to radiotherapy plus ipilimumab. The CDR3 region has the DNA TGTGCCAGCGGAAACAGGGGGTTCGGGGAGCTGTTTTTT. Translated, it gives CASGNRGFGELFF.